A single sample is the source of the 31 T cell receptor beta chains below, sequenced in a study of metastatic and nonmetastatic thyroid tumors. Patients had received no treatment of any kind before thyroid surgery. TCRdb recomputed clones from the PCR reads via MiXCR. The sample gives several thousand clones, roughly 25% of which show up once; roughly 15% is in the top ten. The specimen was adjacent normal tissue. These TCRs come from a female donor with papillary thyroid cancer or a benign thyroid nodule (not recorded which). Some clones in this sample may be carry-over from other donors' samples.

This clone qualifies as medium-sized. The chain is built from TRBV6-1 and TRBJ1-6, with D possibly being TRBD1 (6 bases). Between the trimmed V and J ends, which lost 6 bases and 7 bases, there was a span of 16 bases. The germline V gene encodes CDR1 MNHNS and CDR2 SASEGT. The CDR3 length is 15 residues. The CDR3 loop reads CASSGGGARNSPLHF. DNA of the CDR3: TGTGCCAGCAGCGGCGGGGGGGCTCGGAATTCACCCCTCCACTTT.

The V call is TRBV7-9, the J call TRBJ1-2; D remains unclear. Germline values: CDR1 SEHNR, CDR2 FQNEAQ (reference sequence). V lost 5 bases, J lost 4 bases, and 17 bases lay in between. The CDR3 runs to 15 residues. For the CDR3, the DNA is TGTGCCAGCAGCCCCCCGGAGGGCCGGTTCTATGGCTACACCTTC. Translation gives CASSPPEGRFYGYTF.

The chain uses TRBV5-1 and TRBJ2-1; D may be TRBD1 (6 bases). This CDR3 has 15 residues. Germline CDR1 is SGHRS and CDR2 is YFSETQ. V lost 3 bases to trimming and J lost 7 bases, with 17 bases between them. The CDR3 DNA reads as TGCGCCAGCAGCTCGGGACATGGGATTAGGAATGAGCAGTTCTTC. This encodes CASSSGHGIRNEQFF.

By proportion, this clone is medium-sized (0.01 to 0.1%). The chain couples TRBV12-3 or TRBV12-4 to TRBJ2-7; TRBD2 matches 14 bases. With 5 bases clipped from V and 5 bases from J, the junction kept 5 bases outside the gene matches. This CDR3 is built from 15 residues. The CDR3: CASSPGLAGADEQYF. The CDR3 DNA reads TGTGCCAGCAGTCCGGGACTAGCGGGAGCCGACGAGCAGTACTTC.

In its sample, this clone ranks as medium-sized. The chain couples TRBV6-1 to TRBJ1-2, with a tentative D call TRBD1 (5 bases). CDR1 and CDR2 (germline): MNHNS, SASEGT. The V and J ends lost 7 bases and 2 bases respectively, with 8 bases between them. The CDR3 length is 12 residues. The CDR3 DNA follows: TGTGCCAGCACCCGGGACAACTATGGCTACACCTTC. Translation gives CASTRDNYGYTF.

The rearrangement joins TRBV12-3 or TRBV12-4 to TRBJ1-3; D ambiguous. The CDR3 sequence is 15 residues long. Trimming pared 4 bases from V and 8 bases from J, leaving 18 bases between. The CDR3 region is CASSYSGLWGDTIYF. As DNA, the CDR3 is TGTGCCAGCAGTTACTCGGGCCTGTGGGGAGACACCATATATTTT.

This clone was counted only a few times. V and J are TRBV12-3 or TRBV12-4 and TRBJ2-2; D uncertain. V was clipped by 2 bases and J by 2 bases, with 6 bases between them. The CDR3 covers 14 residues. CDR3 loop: CASSLSTNTGELFF. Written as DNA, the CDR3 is TGTGCCAGCAGTTTATCTACAAACACCGGGGAGCTGTTTTTT.

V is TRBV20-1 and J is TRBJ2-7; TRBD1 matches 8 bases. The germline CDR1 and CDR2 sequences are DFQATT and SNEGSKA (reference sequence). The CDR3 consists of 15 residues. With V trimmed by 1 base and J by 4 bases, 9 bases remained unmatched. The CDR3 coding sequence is TGCAGTGCTAGAGGGCCCCAGGGGGCATGGTACGAGCAGTACTTC. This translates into CSARGPQGAWYEQYF.

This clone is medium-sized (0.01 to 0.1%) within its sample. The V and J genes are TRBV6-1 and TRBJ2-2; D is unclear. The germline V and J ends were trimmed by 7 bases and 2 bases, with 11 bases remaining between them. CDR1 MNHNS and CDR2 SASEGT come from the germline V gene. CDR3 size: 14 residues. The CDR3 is CASTAQLNTGELFF. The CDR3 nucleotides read TGTGCCAGCACTGCACAACTTAACACCGGGGAGCTGTTTTTT.

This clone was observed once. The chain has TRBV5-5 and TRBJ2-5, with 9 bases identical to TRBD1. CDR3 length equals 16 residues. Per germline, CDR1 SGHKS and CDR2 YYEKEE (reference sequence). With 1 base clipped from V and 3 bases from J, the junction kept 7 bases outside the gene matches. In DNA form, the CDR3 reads TGTGCCAGCAGCTTGACCACAGGGGGCTACGAAGAGACCCAGTACTTC. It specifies CASSLTTGGYEETQYF.

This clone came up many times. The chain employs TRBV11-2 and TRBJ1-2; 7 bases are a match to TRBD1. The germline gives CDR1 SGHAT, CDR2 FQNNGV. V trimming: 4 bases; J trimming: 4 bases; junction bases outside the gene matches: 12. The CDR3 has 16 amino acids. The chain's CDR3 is CASSSTTDRVGYGYTF. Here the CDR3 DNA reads TGTGCCAGCAGCTCCACAACCGACAGGGTTGGCTATGGCTACACCTTC. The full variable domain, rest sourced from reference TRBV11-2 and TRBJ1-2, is EAGVAQSPRYKIIEKRQSVAFWCNPISGHATLYWYQQILGQGPKLLIQFQNNGVVDDSQLPKDRFSAERLKGVDSTLKIQPAKLEDSAVYLCASSSTTDRVGYGYTFGSGTRLTVV.

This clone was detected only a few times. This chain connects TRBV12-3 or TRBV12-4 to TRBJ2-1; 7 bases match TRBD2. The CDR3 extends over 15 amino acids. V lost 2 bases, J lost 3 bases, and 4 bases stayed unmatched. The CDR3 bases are TGTGCCAGCAGTTTACCTAGCGGTGACTACAATGAGCAGTTCTTC. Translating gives CASSLPSGDYNEQFF.

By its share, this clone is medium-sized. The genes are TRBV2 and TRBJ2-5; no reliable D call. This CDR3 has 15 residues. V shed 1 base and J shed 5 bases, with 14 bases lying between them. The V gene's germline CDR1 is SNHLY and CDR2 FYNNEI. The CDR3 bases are TGTGCCAGCAGTGAAGAACCGGCCGCCTGGGAGACCCAGTACTTC. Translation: CASSEEPAAWETQYF.

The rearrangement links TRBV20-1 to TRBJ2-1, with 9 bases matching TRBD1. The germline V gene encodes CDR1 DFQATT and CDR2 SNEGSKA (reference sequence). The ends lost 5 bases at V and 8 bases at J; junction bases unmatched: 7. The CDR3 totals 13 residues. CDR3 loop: CSAPRTGVHEQFF. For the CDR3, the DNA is TGCAGTGCTCCCCGGACAGGGGTGCATGAGCAGTTCTTC.

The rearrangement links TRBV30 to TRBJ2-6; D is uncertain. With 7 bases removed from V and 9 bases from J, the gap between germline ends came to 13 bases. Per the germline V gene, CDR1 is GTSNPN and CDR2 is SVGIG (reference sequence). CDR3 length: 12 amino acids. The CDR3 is CAYDSSVNVLTF. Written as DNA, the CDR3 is TGTGCCTACGATTCCTCCGTCAACGTCCTGACTTTC.

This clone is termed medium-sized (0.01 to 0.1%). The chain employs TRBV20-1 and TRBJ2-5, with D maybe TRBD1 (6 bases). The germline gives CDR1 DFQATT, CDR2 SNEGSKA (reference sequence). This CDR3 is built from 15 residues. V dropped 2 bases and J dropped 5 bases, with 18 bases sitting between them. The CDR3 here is CSARRGTGMAETQYF. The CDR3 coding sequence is TGCAGTGCTAGAAGAGGTACAGGGATGGCGGAGACCCAGTACTTC.

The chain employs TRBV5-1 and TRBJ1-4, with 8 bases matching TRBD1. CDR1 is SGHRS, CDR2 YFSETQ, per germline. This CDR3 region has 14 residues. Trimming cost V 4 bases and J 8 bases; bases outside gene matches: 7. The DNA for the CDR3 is TGCGCCAGCAGCGCGGACAGGGTTGGGGAAAAACTGTTTTTT. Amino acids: CASSADRVGEKLFF.

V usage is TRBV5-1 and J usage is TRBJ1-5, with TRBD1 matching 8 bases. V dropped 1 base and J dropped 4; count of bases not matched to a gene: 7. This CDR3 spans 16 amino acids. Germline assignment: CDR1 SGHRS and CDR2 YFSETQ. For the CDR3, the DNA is TGCGCCAGCAGCTTGAGTGGGACAGGTACTAATCAGCCCCAGCATTTT. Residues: CASSLSGTGTNQPQHF.

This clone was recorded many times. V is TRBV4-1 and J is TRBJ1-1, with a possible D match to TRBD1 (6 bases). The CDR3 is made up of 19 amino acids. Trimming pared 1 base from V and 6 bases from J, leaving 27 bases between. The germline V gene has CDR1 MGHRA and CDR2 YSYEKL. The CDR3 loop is CASSQVQGRKPTIDAEAFF. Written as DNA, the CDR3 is TGCGCCAGCAGCCAAGTTCAGGGGCGAAAACCAACCATCGACGCTGAAGCTTTCTTT.

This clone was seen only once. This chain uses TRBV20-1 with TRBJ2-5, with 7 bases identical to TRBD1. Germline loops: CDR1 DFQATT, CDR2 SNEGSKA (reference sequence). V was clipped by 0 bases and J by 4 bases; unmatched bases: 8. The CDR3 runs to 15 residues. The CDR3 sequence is CSARDIGTVGETQYF. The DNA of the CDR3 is TGCAGTGCTAGAGATATTGGGACAGTCGGAGAGACCCAGTACTTC.

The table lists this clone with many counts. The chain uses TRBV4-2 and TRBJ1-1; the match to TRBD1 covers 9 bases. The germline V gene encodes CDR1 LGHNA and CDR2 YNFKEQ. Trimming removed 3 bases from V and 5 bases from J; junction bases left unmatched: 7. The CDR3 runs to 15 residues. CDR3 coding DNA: TGTGCCAGCAGCCATCCCGGACAGGGGATGACTGAAGCTTTCTTT. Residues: CASSHPGQGMTEAFF.

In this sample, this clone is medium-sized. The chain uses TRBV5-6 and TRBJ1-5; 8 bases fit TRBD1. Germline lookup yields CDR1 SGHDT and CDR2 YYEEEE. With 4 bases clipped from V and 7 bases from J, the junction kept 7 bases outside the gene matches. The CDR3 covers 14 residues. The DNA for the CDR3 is TGTGCCAGCAGCCGTAGACAGGGGAGGCAGCCCCAGCATTTT. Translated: CASSRRQGRQPQHF. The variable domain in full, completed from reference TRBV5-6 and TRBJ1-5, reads DAGVTQSPTHLIKTRGQQVTLRCSPKSGHDTVSWYQQALGQGPQFIFQYYEEEERQRGNFPDRFSGHQFPNYSSELNVNALLLGDSALYLCASSRRQGRQPQHFGDGTRLSIL.

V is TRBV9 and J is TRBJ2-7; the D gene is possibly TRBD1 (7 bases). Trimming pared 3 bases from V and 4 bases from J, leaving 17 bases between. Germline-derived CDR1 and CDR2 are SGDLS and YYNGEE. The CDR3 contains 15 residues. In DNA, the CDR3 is TGTGCCAGCAGCGGAAACCGACAGGGAGGTTACGAGCAGTACTTC. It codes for CASSGNRQGGYEQYF.

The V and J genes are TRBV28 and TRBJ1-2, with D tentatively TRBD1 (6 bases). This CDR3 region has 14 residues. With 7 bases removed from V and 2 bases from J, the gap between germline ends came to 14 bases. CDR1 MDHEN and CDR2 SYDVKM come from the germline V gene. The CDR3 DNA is TGTGCCAGCAACCGACAGGCAGTGAACTATGGCTACACCTTC. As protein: CASNRQAVNYGYTF.

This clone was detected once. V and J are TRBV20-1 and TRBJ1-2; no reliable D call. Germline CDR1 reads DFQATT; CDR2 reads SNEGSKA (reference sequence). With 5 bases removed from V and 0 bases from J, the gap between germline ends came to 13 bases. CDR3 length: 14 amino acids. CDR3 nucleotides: TGCAGTGCTCGGGGAAGGAGCGCTAACTATGGCTACACCTTC. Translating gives CSARGRSANYGYTF.

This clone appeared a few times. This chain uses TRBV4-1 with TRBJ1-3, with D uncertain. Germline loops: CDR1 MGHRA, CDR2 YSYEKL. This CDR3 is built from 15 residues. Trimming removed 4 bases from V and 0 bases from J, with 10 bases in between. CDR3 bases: TGCGCCAGCAGCCTCGGACCTAACTCTGGAAACACCATATATTTT. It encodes CASSLGPNSGNTIYF.

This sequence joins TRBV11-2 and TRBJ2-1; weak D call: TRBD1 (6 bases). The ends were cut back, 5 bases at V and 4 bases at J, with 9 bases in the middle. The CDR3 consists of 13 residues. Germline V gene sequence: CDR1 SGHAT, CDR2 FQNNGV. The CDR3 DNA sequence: TGTGCCAGCAGCCGACAGGCGTACAATGAGCAGTTCTTC. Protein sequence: CASSRQAYNEQFF. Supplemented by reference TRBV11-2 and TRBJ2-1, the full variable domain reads EAGVAQSPRYKIIEKRQSVAFWCNPISGHATLYWYQQILGQGPKLLIQFQNNGVVDDSQLPKDRFSAERLKGVDSTLKIQPAKLEDSAVYLCASSRQAYNEQFFGPGTRLTVL.

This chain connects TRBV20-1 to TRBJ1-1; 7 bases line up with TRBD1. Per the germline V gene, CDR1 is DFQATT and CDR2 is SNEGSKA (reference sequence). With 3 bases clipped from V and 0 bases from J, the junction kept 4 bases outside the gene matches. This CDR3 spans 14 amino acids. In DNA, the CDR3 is TGCAGTGCTAGGAAAACAGGGGTGAACACTGAAGCTTTCTTT. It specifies CSARKTGVNTEAFF.

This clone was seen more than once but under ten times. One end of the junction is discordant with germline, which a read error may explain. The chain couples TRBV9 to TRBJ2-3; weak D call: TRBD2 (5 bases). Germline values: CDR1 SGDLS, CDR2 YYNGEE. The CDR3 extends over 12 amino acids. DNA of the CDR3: TGCGCCAGCAGCGGCAATGGGGATACGCAGTATTTT. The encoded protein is CASSGNGDTQYF.

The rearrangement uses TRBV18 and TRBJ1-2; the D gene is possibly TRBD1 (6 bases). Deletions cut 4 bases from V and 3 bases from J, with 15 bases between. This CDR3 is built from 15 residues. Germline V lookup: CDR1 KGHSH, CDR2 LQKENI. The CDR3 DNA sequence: TGTGCCAGCTCACACACAGGGCGACTCTACTATGGCTACACCTTC. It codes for CASSHTGRLYYGYTF.

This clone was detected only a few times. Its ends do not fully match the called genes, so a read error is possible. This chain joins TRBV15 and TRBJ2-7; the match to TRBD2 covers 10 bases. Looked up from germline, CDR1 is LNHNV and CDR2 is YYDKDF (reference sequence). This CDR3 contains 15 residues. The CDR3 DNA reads TGTGCCACCAGCCGTGGACTAGCGGATGCCTACGAGCGGTACTTC. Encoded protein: CATSRGLADAYERYF.